The T cell receptor (beta chain) described here comes from a study of blood T cell repertoires in COVID-19 (dated by TCRdb to 2019 to 2021). Context from the whole study: The collaborator samples originated in the United States, Italy and Spain and spanned the acute and convalescent phases of COVID-19. The material from the prospective study consisted of cDNA or gDNA derived from T cells, B-cell-depleted T cells, or PBMCs. Deeply sampled blood TCRbeta repertoires from subjects exposed to, actively infected with, or recovered from COVID-19 were included in the dataset. The repertoires were released in a freely available public database meant as a resource for research on the immune response to SARS-CoV-2. The samples were drawn from two sources: the first 160 participants of the ongoing ImmuneRACE study, and 950 to 1,500 subjects contributed by 6 global collaborators. Sample metadata almost always included a de-identified subject ID, COVID-19 status, age in years and sex. Where available, HLA class I and class II types were obtained from metadata supplied by the sample provider rather than from assay-based typing.

The full study reports these points: Clinical and demographic metadata were provided uncurated, with the amount varying by source and participant.

V is reduced by 1 base and J by 0 bases, leaving a spacing of 10 bases between them. The germline V gene supplies CDR1 SGHRS and CDR2 YFSETQ. The CDR3, cysteine through phenylalanine, is 15 amino acids long. Solely the CDR3 DNA is kept, with 45 bases framed from the first base. TCRbeta CDR3 regions were amplified from genomic DNA using the immunoSEQ Assay, a bias-controlled multiplex PCR. On the study's bioinformatics: Nucleated cell counts per sample were estimated from amplification of reference gene primers within the assay. To quantify the absolute abundance of each unique TCRbeta CDR3 rearrangement, sequence reads were collapsed and filtered. For each sample, productive Simpson clonality was calculated by taking the square root of Simpson's diversity index across productive rearrangements. TCRdb mirrors the immuneACCESS table, restricted to in-frame sequences. Some clones are absent from its copies; in checked studies, under half trace to an unresolved V gene, and the reason for the others is unknown. V, J and clone size reflect that table, while D and trimming were determined from the DNA. In all, the sample holds approximately 29,000 clones, and around 86% of those were seen once. Clones ranked in the top ten supply approximately 15% of the sample.

Collaborating institutions collected whole blood in K2EDTA tubes following their own protocols. For TCRbeta analysis, collaborators shipped samples as frozen whole blood, isolated PBMCs, or DNA extracted from either of those sample types. About this clone: No cognate antigen has been identified for it. No much larger clone exists at a distance of one base, and base qualities are not known.

This receptor was obtained from a woman aged 60-70 years with active COVID-19. The sample consisted of peripheral blood. The rearrangement combines TRBV5-1 with TRBJ1-2, with the D gene uncertain. The nucleotides are TGCGCCAGCAGCTTGTCCCTTCAGTCTAACTATGGCTACACCTTC. Translation gives CASSLSLQSNYGYTF. Outside the CDR3, residues come from the reference TRBV5-1 and TRBJ1-2 proteins, so the full variable domain is: KAGVTQTPRYLIKTRGQQVTLSCSPISGHRSVSWYQQTPGQGLQFLFEYFSETQRNKGNFPGRFSGRQFSNSRSEMNVSTLELGDSALYLCASSLSLQSNYGYTFGSGTRLTVV.